This T cell receptor (beta chain) was profiled in a study of T-cell memory formation after mild COVID-19. Study-level information: TCR clusters largely stayed donor specific. Study outcomes and limitations: Nothing confirmed that second-wave clones peaking on day 37 were specific for SARS-CoV-2. There were some responding clones in pre-infection memory, which suggested that cross-reactive memory had joined. Mainly in CM and EM were contracting CD4+ clones; CD8+ were in EMRA.

TCRdb processed the 5' RACE reads anew with MiXCR; each CDR3 protein has one entry. Here the sample spans fewer than 350,000 distinct CDR3 sequences, around a sixth being singletons. This clonotype was observed a few times. What it recognizes is unknown. CDR3 size: 11 residues. Deletions cut 2 bases from V and 9 bases from J, with 2 bases between. Germline V lookup: CDR1 SEHNR, CDR2 FQNEAQ (reference sequence). The TCR sequence derives from a man in his late teens or twenties who had mild COVID-19 (a few samples of this study predate the infection). Cell type and time point are not known. Sequencing was done on a sample of PBMCs or a T cell subset sorted from them (not recorded which). The rearrangement uses TRBV7-9 and TRBJ1-6; D unclear. CDR3 DNA: TGTGCCAGCAGCTTACTTTCACCCCTCCACTTT. The encoded protein is CASSLLSPLHF.